This TCR beta chain was sequenced during a study of blood T cell repertoires in COVID-19. Methods used by the authors: Researchers report that nucleated cell counts were estimated from reference gene primer amplification. Repertoires were generated with immunoSEQ multiplex PCR, while TCRdb's copy carries only in-frame clones and drops some. The V and J calls and the clone size are those of that table, but D and trimming were determined from the DNA. The repertoire holds 200,000 to 250,000 clones, with roughly 85% as singletons. The receptor comes from a woman in her seventies with COVID-19, enrolled during active disease. Sequencing was carried out using peripheral blood.

The CDR3 here is CASSINSGIQPQHF. CDR3 nucleotide sequence: TGTGCCAGTAGTATCAATTCGGGAATCCAGCCCCAGCATTTT. The J gene is TRBJ1-5, the V gene TRBV19; D uncertain. The CDR3 totals 14 residues. Germline CDR1 reads LNHDA; CDR2 reads SQIVND (reference sequence). V gave up 3 bases and J gave up 7 bases, with 13 bases separating them. The whole variable domain, filled in from reference TRBV19 and TRBJ1-5, reads DGGITQSPKYLFRKEGQNVTLSCEQNLNHDAMYWYRQDPGQGLRLIYYSQIVNDFQKGDIAEGYSVSREKKESFPLTVTSAQKNPTAFYLCASSINSGIQPQHFGDGTRLSIL.